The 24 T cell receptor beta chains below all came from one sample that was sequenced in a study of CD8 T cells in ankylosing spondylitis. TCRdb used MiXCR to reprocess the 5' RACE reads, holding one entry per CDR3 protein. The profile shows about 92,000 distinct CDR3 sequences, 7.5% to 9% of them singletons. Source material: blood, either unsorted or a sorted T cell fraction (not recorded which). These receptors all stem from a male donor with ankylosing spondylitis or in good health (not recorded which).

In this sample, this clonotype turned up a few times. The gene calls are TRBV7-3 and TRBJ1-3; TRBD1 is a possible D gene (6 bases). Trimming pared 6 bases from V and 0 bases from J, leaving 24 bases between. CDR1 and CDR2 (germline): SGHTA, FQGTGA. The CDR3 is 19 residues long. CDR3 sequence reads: CASSPTGSPLHYSGNTIYF. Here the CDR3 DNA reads TGTGCCAGCAGTCCAACAGGGTCCCCACTTCATTACTCTGGAAACACCATATATTTT.

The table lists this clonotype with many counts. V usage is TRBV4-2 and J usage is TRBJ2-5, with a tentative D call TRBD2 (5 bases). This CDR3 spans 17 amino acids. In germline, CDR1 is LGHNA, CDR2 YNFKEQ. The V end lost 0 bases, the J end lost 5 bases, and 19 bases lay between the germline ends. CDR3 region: CASSQDLASRLGETQYF. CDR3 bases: TGTGCCAGCAGCCAAGATCTAGCCTCCCGGTTAGGGGAGACCCAGTACTTC.

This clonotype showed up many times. The CDR3 coding sequence is TGCAGTGCTATTAAACCGGGACAGGGGGACACTGAAGCTTTCTTT. Protein product: CSAIKPGQGDTEAFF. The rearrangement links TRBV20-1 to TRBJ1-1; 11 bases are a match to TRBD1. Germline V gene data show CDR1 as DFQATT and CDR2 as SNEGSKA (reference sequence). V shed 4 bases, J shed 3 bases, and the junction held 7 bases outside the gene matches. The length of the CDR3 is 15 residues.

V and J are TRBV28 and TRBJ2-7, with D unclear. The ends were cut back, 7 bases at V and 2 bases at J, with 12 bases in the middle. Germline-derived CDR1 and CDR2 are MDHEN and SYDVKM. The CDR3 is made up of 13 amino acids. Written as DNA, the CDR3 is TGTGCCAGCACCGATTTCATTACCTACGAGCAGTACTTC. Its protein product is CASTDFITYEQYF.

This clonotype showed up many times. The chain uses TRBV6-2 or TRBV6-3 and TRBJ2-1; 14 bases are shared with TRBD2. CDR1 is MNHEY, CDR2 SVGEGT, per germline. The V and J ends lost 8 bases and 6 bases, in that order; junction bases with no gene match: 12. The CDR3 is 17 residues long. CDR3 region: CASEFHGLAGGSNEQFF. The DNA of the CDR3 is TGTGCCAGCGAATTCCACGGACTAGCGGGGGGTTCCAATGAGCAGTTCTTC.

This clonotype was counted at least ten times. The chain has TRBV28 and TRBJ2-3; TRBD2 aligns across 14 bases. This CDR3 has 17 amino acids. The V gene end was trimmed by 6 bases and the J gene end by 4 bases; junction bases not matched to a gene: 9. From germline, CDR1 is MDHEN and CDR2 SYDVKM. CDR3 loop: CASRRRLAGGQSDTQYF. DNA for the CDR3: TGTGCCAGCAGGCGCCGACTAGCGGGGGGGCAATCAGATACGCAGTATTTT.

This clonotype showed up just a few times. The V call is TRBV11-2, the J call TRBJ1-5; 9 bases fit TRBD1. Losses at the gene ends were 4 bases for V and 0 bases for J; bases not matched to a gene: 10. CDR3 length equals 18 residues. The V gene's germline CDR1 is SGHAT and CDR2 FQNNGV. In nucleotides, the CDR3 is TGTGCCAGCAGCTCGACGGGACAGGGATTCCTTAGCAATCAGCCCCAGCATTTT. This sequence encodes CASSSTGQGFLSNQPQHF.

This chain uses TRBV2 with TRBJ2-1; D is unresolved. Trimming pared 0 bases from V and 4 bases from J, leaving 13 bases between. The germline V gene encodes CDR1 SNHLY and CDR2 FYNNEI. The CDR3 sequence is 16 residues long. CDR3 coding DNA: TGTGCCAGCAGTGAAGCGCTTTCTATGGGTTACAATGAGCAGTTCTTC. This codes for CASSEALSMGYNEQFF.

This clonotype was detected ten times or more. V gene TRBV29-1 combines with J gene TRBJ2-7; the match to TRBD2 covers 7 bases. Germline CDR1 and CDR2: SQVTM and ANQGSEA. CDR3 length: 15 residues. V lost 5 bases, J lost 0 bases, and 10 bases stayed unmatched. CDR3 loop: CSVYVSGGLSYEQYF. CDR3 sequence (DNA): TGCAGCGTTTACGTGTCGGGGGGTCTCTCCTACGAGCAGTACTTC.

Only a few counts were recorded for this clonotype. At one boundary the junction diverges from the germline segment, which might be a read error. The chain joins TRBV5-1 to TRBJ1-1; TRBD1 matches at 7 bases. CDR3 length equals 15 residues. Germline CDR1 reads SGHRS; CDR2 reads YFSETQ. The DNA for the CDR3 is TGCGCCATCAGCCGAGACAGGGAGGTGAACACTGAAGCTTTCTTT. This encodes CAISRDREVNTEAFF.

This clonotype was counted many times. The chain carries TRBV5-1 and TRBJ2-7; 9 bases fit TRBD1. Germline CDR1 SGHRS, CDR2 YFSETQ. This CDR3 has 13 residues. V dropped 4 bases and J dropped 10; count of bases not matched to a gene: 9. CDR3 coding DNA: TGCGCCAGCAGCGCGGACAGGGGTTACCTTCAGTACTTC. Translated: CASSADRGYLQYF.

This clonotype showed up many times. CDR3 sequence reads: CASSQDQGTSGSPYEQYF. The CDR3 region has the DNA TGTGCCAGCAGCCAAGATCAGGGGACTAGCGGGTCACCCTACGAGCAGTACTTC. The V and J genes are TRBV4-2 and TRBJ2-7, with 12 nucleotides matching TRBD2. This CDR3 is 18 amino acids long. Germline assignment: CDR1 LGHNA and CDR2 YNFKEQ. J was trimmed by 2 bases and V by 0 bases; bases with no gene match: 8.

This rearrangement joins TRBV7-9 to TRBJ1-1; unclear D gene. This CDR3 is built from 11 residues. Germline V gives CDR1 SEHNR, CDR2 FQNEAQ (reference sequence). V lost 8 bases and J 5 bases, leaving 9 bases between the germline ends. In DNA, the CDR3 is TGTGCCAGCGGTTGGGATACTGAAGCTTTCTTT. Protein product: CASGWDTEAFF.

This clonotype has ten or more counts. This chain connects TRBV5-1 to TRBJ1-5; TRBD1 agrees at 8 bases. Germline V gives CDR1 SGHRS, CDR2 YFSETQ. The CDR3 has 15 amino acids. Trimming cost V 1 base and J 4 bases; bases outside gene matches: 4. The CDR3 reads CASSLSGGENQPQHF. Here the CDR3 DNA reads TGCGCCAGCAGCTTGTCAGGGGGCGAAAATCAGCCCCAGCATTTT.

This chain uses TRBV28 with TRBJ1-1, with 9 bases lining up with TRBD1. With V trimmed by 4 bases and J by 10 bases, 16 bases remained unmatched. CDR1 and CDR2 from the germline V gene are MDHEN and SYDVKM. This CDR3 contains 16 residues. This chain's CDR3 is CASSSSRWDRALSAFF. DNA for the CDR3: TGTGCCAGCAGTTCCTCTCGCTGGGACAGGGCATTATCAGCTTTCTTT.

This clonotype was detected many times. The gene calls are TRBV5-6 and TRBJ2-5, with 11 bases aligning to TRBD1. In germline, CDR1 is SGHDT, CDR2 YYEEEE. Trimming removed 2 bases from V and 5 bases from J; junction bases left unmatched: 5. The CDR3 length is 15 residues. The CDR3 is CASSFLGDRGETQYF. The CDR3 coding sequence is TGTGCCAGCAGCTTTCTCGGGGACAGGGGGGAGACCCAGTACTTC.

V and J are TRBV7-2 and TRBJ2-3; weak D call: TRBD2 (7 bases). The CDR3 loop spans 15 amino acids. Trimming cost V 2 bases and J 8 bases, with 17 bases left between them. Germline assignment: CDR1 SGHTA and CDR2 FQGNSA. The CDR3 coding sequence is TGTGCCAGCAGCTTACCGGGGGGCGGGGATGGTACGCAGTATTTT. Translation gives CASSLPGGGDGTQYF.

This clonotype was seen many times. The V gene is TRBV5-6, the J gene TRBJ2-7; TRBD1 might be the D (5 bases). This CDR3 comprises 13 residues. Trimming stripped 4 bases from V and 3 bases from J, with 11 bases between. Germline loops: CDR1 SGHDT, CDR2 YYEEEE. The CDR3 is CASSTRQFYEQYF. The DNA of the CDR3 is TGTGCCAGCAGCACAAGACAGTTCTACGAGCAGTACTTC.

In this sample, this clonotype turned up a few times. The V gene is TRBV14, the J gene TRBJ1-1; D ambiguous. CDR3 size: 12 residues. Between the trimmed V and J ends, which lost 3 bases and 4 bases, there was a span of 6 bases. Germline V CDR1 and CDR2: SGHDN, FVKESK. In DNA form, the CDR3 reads TGTGCCAGCAGCCATACGGCCACTGAAGCTTTCTTT. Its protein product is CASSHTATEAFF.

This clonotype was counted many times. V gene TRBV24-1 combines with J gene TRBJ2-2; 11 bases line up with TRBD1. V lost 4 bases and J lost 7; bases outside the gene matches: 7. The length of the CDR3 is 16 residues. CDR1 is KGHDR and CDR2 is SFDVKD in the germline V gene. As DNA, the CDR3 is TGTGCCACCAGTGACCTGGACAGGGGGCCAATCGGGGAGCTGTTTTTT. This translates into CATSDLDRGPIGELFF.

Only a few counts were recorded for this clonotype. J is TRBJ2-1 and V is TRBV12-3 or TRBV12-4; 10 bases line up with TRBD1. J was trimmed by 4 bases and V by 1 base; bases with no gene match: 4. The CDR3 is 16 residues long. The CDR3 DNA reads TGTGCCAGCAGTTTAGACTCGGGACAGGGGTACAATGAGCAGTTCTTC. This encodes CASSLDSGQGYNEQFF.

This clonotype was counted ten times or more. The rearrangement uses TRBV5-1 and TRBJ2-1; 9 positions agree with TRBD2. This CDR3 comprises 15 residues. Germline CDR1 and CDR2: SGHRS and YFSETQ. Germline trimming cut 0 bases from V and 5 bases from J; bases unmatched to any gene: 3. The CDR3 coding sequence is TGCGCCAGCAGCTTGGAGCGGGGGGACAACAATGAGCAGTTCTTC. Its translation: CASSLERGDNNEQFF. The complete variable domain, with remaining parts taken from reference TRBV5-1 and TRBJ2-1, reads KAGVTQTPRYLIKTRGQQVTLSCSPISGHRSVSWYQQTPGQGLQFLFEYFSETQRNKGNFPGRFSGRQFSNSRSEMNVSTLELGDSALYLCASSLERGDNNEQFFGPGTRLTVL.

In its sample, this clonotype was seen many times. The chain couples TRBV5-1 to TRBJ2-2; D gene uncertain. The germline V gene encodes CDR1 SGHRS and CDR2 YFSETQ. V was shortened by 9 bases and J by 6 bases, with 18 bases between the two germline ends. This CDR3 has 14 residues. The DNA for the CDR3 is TGCGCCACCTCCCTTGGTGCGGACGCCGGGGAGCTGTTTTTT. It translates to CATSLGADAGELFF.

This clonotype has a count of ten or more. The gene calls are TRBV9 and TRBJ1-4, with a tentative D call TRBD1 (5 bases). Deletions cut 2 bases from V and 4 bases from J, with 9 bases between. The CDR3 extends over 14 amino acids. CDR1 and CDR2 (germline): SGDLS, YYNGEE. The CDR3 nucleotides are TGTGCCAGCAGCGTCGGGGGGTTTAATGAAAAACTGTTTTTT. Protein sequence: CASSVGGFNEKLFF.